The 11 T cell receptor beta chains listed next were all sequenced from one sample in a study of cytomegalovirus exposure and HLA in healthy donors. The primer mix had 60 Vbeta and 13 Jbeta primers. This table comes from immunoSEQ multiplex PCR, and its TCRdb copy is limited to in-frame clones, with some not included. The clone table shows around 100,000 clones, with the ten largest holding roughly 3.5%. Material: PBMCs. Receptors originate from a woman in her 30s in good health and CMV-seronegative.

V gene TRBV4-2 combines with J gene TRBJ2-1; 9 bases are shared with TRBD2. The CDR3 covers 16 residues. V shed 0 bases, J shed 7 bases, and the junction held 7 bases outside the gene matches. CDR1 is LGHNA and CDR2 is YNFKEQ in the germline V gene. The CDR3 coding sequence is TGTGCCAGCAGCCAAGATCTAGCGGGGCGAGCGAATGAGCAGTTCTTC. Residues: CASSQDLAGRANEQFF.

CDR3 bases: TGTGCCAGCAGTTCCAGTGACAGGGCTTACGAGCAGTACTTC. Encoded protein: CASSSSDRAYEQYF. The genes are TRBV27 and TRBJ2-7, with 7 bases fitting TRBD1. The CDR3 totals 14 residues. Germline V CDR1 and CDR2: MNHEY, SMNVEV (reference sequence). V dropped 4 bases and J dropped 4; count of bases not matched to a gene: 7.

This chain joins TRBV7-2 and TRBJ2-7; TRBD1 aligns across 10 bases. The germline gives CDR1 SGHTA, CDR2 FQGNSA. After removal of 5 bases from V and 6 bases from J, the junction contained 7 bases not matched to a gene. There are 14 residues in the CDR3. The CDR3 bases are TGTGCCAGCAGCGCCCGGACAGGGGGTCTCGAGCAGTACTTC. This codes for CASSARTGGLEQYF. Drawing the rest from reference TRBV7-2 and TRBJ2-7, the complete variable domain is GAGVSQSPSNKVTEKGKDVELRCDPISGHTALYWYRQSLGQGLEFLIYFQGNSAPDKSGLPSDRFSAERTGGSVSTLTIQRTQQEDSAVYLCASSARTGGLEQYFGPGTRLTVT.

The V call is TRBV5-1, the J call TRBJ2-1; unclear D gene. The CDR3 extends over 17 amino acids. Germline V gene data show CDR1 as SGHRS and CDR2 as YFSETQ. V lost 2 bases and J lost 0, with 15 bases in between. The CDR3 here is CASSFAPPTSSYNEQFF. The CDR3 DNA reads TGCGCCAGCAGCTTTGCCCCTCCTACCTCCTCCTACAATGAGCAGTTCTTC.

The chain combines TRBV7-9 with TRBJ2-6, with 11 nucleotides matching TRBD1. Trimming removed 4 bases from V and 2 bases from J; junction bases left unmatched: 1. CDR3 length equals 16 residues. Looked up from germline, CDR1 is SEHNR and CDR2 is FQNEAQ (reference sequence). This CDR3 reads CASSWGQGAGANVLTF. CDR3 DNA sequence: TGTGCCAGCAGCTGGGGACAGGGGGCTGGGGCCAACGTCCTGACTTTC.

The rearrangement links TRBV7-8 to TRBJ2-5; D is unresolved. The germline V and J ends were trimmed by 2 bases and 1 base, with 8 bases remaining between them. Looked up from germline, CDR1 is SGHVS and CDR2 is FQNEAQ. The CDR3 covers 14 residues. Here the CDR3 reads CASSLTRVQETQYF. DNA of the CDR3: TGTGCCAGCAGCTTAACCCGGGTCCAAGAGACCCAGTACTTC. Combining the CDR3 with reference TRBV7-8 and TRBJ2-5 gives the whole variable domain GAGVSQSPRYKVAKRGQDVALRCDPISGHVSLFWYQQALGQGPEFLTYFQNEAQLDKSGLPSDRFFAERPEGSVSTLKIQRTQQEDSAVYLCASSLTRVQETQYFGPGTRLLVL.

The rearrangement links TRBV4-1 to TRBJ2-5; 9 bases are a match to TRBD2. The CDR3 totals 16 residues. Trimming at V came to 4 bases and at J to 3 bases, leaving 9 bases not matched to a gene. Germline V gene lookup returns CDR1 MGHRA and CDR2 YSYEKL. CDR3 nucleotide sequence: TGCGCCAGCAGCCTTCTCGGGACTAGCATAGAAGAGACCCAGTACTTC. Its protein is CASSLLGTSIEETQYF.

The genes are TRBV7-9 and TRBJ2-3; 7 nucleotides match TRBD1. CDR1 is SEHNR, CDR2 FQNEAQ, per germline (reference sequence). Trimming at V came to 1 base and at J to 1 base, leaving 5 bases not matched to a gene. The CDR3 is 16 residues long. The CDR3 coding sequence is TGTGCCAGCAGCTTAGGCGGTACAGGGGGCACAGATACGCAGTATTTT. It encodes CASSLGGTGGTDTQYF.

This chain joins TRBV10-3 and TRBJ2-7, with 10 bases fitting TRBD1. This CDR3 region has 14 residues. Germline values: CDR1 ENHRY, CDR2 SYGVKD. With V trimmed by 5 bases and J by 4 bases, 5 bases remained unmatched. CDR3 amino acids: CAISRDRGLYEQYF. CDR3 coding DNA: TGTGCCATCAGTCGGGACAGGGGTCTGTACGAGCAGTACTTC.

V is TRBV6-5 and J is TRBJ1-1; D is uncertain. The CDR3 is 16 amino acids. The V and J ends lost 4 bases and 0 bases respectively, with 15 bases between them. The germline CDR1 and CDR2 sequences are MNHEY and SVGAGI. In DNA form, the CDR3 reads TGTGCCAGCAGTTCAAACCTCATACAAGTGAACACTGAAGCTTTCTTT. Protein: CASSSNLIQVNTEAFF.

The chain combines TRBV6-5 with TRBJ2-7; D not certain. The CDR3 runs to 14 residues. Trimming removed 0 bases from V and 4 bases from J, with 10 bases in between. Germline CDR1 and CDR2: MNHEY and SVGAGI. The CDR3 spells CASSYSVGRYEQYF. The CDR3 nucleotides are TGTGCCAGCAGTTACTCGGTGGGCAGATACGAGCAGTACTTC.